The rows below give T cell receptor beta chains drawn from one sample of a study of blood T cell repertoires in COVID-19. Profiled with immunoSEQ multiplex PCR; TCRdb holds only in-frame clones, not every one. In the table there are roughly 250,000 clones, approximately 87% of which are singletons. Material: peripheral blood. The receptors here all came from a woman aged 25 to 39 with COVID-19, enrolled during active disease. Each CDR3 is given with its conserved first and last residue. The order of the fields is CDR3 protein, CDR3 DNA, V gene, D gene, clone size, J gene, CDR3 length. A D gene is named only where the DNA matches it firmly. Some rows mark clone size as missing; the rest say once, few, many or name a class of expanded clone.

CDR3 protein: CASSQGTEETF
CDR3 DNA: TGTGCCAGCAGCCAGGGGACCGAGGAGACCTTC
V gene: TRBV27
D gene: NA
clone size: once
J gene: TRBJ1-2
CDR3 length: 11

CDR3 protein: CAPRPDRGPSSSYNEQFF
CDR3 DNA: TGTGCCCCTCGGCCGGACAGGGGGCCCTCGAGCTCCTACAATGAGCAGTTCTTC
V gene: TRBV19
D gene: TRBD1
clone size: NA
J gene: TRBJ2-1
CDR3 length: 18

CDR3 protein: CASSRTTGLSSNQPQHF
CDR3 DNA: TGTGCCAGCTCACGTACTACAGGGCTTTCTAGCAATCAGCCCCAGCATTTT
V gene: TRBV18
D gene: NA
clone size: once
J gene: TRBJ1-5
CDR3 length: 17

CDR3 protein: CSAPLRGELFF
CDR3 DNA: TGCAGTGCTCCCCTGCGCGGGGAGCTGTTTTTT
V gene: TRBV20-1
D gene: NA
clone size: NA
J gene: TRBJ2-2
CDR3 length: 11

CDR3 protein: CSVGRGDSNTIYF
CDR3 DNA: TGCAGCGTTGGAAGAGGGGACTCCAACACCATATATTTT
V gene: TRBV29-1
D gene: NA
clone size: NA
J gene: TRBJ1-3
CDR3 length: 13

CDR3 protein: CASSLDSTDTQYF
CDR3 DNA: TGTGCCAGCAGCCTAGACAGCACAGATACGCAGTATTTT
V gene: TRBV5-4
D gene: NA
clone size: NA
J gene: TRBJ2-3
CDR3 length: 13

CDR3 protein: CASSPMFPTGGEQYF
CDR3 DNA: TGTGCCAGCAGTCCGATGTTCCCTACAGGGGGCGAGCAGTACTTC
V gene: TRBV27
D gene: TRBD1
clone size: NA
J gene: TRBJ2-7
CDR3 length: 15

CDR3 protein: CASSLRGQGFVYTF
CDR3 DNA: TGTGCCAGCAGCCTCAGGGGGCAGGGGTTCGTCTACACCTTC
V gene: TRBV7-2
D gene: TRBD1
clone size: NA
J gene: TRBJ1-2
CDR3 length: 14

CDR3 protein: CASKFSGILYEQYF
CDR3 DNA: TGTGCCAGCAAGTTCTCCGGTATTTTGTACGAGCAGTACTTC
V gene: TRBV28
D gene: NA
clone size: NA
J gene: TRBJ2-7
CDR3 length: 14

CDR3 protein: CASSLGREYTF
CDR3 DNA: TGTGCCAGCAGCTTGGGTAGGGAGTACACCTTC
V gene: TRBV5-4
D gene: NA
clone size: NA
J gene: TRBJ1-2
CDR3 length: 11

CDR3 protein: CAWYQGAWGTEAFF
CDR3 DNA: TGTGCCTGGTACCAGGGGGCATGGGGCACTGAAGCTTTCTTT
V gene: TRBV30
D gene: TRBD1
clone size: NA
J gene: TRBJ1-1
CDR3 length: 14

CDR3 protein: CASSSLATGVNSPLHF
CDR3 DNA: TGTGCCAGCAGTTCCCTCGCGACCGGGGTTAATTCACCCCTCCACTTT
V gene: TRBV6-5
D gene: NA
clone size: NA
J gene: TRBJ1-6
CDR3 length: 16

CDR3 protein: CASSQDSEERAGELFF
CDR3 DNA: TGCGCCAGCAGCCAAGATTCCGAAGAGCGGGCCGGGGAGCTGTTTTTT
V gene: TRBV4-1
D gene: NA
clone size: NA
J gene: TRBJ2-2
CDR3 length: 16

CDR3 protein: CASSLGGGMNTEAFF
CDR3 DNA: TGTGCCAGCTCACTGGGTGGAGGCATGAACACTGAAGCTTTCTTT
V gene: TRBV18
D gene: NA
clone size: NA
J gene: TRBJ1-1
CDR3 length: 15

CDR3 protein: CASSHSGSPYEQYF
CDR3 DNA: TGTGCCAGCAGTCATTCAGGATCCCCCTACGAGCAGTACTTC
V gene: TRBV13
D gene: NA
clone size: NA
J gene: TRBJ2-7
CDR3 length: 14

CDR3 protein: CASSHWTGSLGANYGYTF
CDR3 DNA: TGTGCCAGCAGCCACTGGACAGGATCGCTGGGAGCTAACTATGGCTACACCTTC
V gene: TRBV3-1/TRBV3-2
D gene: TRBD1
clone size: NA
J gene: TRBJ1-2
CDR3 length: 18

CDR3 protein: CASSPTWFMNTEAFF
CDR3 DNA: TGTGCCAGCAGCCCGACTTGGTTCATGAACACTGAAGCTTTCTTT
V gene: TRBV6-5
D gene: NA
clone size: NA
J gene: TRBJ1-1
CDR3 length: 15

CDR3 protein: CASSLGGRWDTEAFF
CDR3 DNA: TGTGCCAGCAGCTTAGGGGGCCGGTGGGACACTGAAGCTTTCTTT
V gene: TRBV11-2
D gene: NA
clone size: NA
J gene: TRBJ1-1
CDR3 length: 15

CDR3 protein: CASNRGGNSPLHF
CDR3 DNA: TGTGCCAGCAACAGGGGTGGGAATTCACCCCTCCACTTT
V gene: TRBV19
D gene: TRBD1
clone size: NA
J gene: TRBJ1-6
CDR3 length: 13

CDR3 protein: CASSYREGDGTEAFF
CDR3 DNA: TGTGCCAGCAGTTACAGGGAGGGGGATGGCACTGAAGCTTTCTTT
V gene: TRBV6-5
D gene: NA
clone size: NA
J gene: TRBJ1-1
CDR3 length: 15

CDR3 protein: CASSGRDRHEKLFF
CDR3 DNA: TGTGCCAGCAGCGGCCGGGACAGACATGAAAAACTGTTTTTT
V gene: TRBV3-1/TRBV3-2
D gene: TRBD1
clone size: NA
J gene: TRBJ1-4
CDR3 length: 14

CDR3 protein: CASSWTQDTQYF
CDR3 DNA: TGCGCCAGCAGCTGGACTCAGGATACGCAGTATTTT
V gene: TRBV5-1
D gene: NA
clone size: NA
J gene: TRBJ2-3
CDR3 length: 12

CDR3 protein: CASSHSGGTMYEQYF
CDR3 DNA: TGTGCCAGCTCACATAGCGGGGGAACAATGTACGAGCAGTACTTC
V gene: TRBV18
D gene: TRBD2
clone size: NA
J gene: TRBJ2-7
CDR3 length: 15

CDR3 protein: CASKERGVYEQYF
CDR3 DNA: TGTGCCAGTAAGGAGCGGGGGGTCTACGAGCAGTACTTC
V gene: TRBV19
D gene: TRBD2
clone size: NA
J gene: TRBJ2-7
CDR3 length: 13

CDR3 protein: CASSRGDLKRNEQFF
CDR3 DNA: TGTGCCAGCAGCAGGGGGGACCTCAAGCGTAATGAGCAGTTCTTC
V gene: TRBV6-5
D gene: NA
clone size: NA
J gene: TRBJ2-1
CDR3 length: 15

CDR3 protein: CASSLWTGTDERYEQYF
CDR3 DNA: TGTGCCAGCAGCCTATGGACAGGGACCGATGAGCGGTACGAGCAGTACTTC
V gene: TRBV5-8
D gene: TRBD1
clone size: NA
J gene: TRBJ2-7
CDR3 length: 17

CDR3 protein: CASSMGQGVVETQYF
CDR3 DNA: TGTGCCAGCTCAATGGGACAGGGGGTTGTGGAGACCCAGTACTTC
V gene: TRBV18
D gene: TRBD1
clone size: NA
J gene: TRBJ2-5
CDR3 length: 15

CDR3 protein: CAWGREYEQYF
CDR3 DNA: TGTGCCTGGGGCAGGGAATACGAGCAGTACTTC
V gene: TRBV30
D gene: NA
clone size: NA
J gene: TRBJ2-7
CDR3 length: 11

CDR3 protein: CASSLGPLNEQFF
CDR3 DNA: TGTGCCAGCAGTTTAGGTCCACTAAATGAGCAGTTCTTC
V gene: TRBV12-3/TRBV12-4
D gene: NA
clone size: NA
J gene: TRBJ2-1
CDR3 length: 13

CDR3 protein: CSALNYGYTF
CDR3 DNA: TGCAGTGCTCTAAACTATGGCTACACCTTC
V gene: TRBV20-1
D gene: NA
clone size: NA
J gene: TRBJ1-2
CDR3 length: 10

CDR3 protein: CASRKHRARSPWGPNEQFF
CDR3 DNA: TGTGCCAGCAGAAAACATAGAGCGCGGTCCCCGTGGGGGCCTAATGAGCAGTTCTTC
V gene: TRBV7-8
D gene: NA
clone size: few
J gene: TRBJ2-1
CDR3 length: 19

CDR3 protein: CASSSLGGKSF
CDR3 DNA: TGTGCCAGCAGCTCACTCGGAGGGAAATCGTTC
V gene: TRBV7-8
D gene: NA
clone size: NA
J gene: TRBJ2-7
CDR3 length: 11

CDR3 protein: CASSYEDRVNTEAFF
CDR3 DNA: TGTGCCAGCAGCTACGAGGACAGGGTGAACACTGAAGCTTTCTTT
V gene: TRBV5-4
D gene: TRBD1
clone size: NA
J gene: TRBJ1-1
CDR3 length: 15

CDR3 protein: CASSSRRVRKAFF
CDR3 DNA: TGTGCCAGCAGTTCCAGGCGGGTTAGAAAAGCTTTCTTT
V gene: TRBV28
D gene: NA
clone size: NA
J gene: TRBJ1-1
CDR3 length: 13

CDR3 protein: CASSLGGRGREQFF
CDR3 DNA: TGTGCCAGCAGCTTAGGAGGGAGGGGTCGAGAGCAGTTCTTC
V gene: TRBV7-8
D gene: TRBD2
clone size: NA
J gene: TRBJ2-1
CDR3 length: 14

CDR3 protein: CASSFLTGAYEQYF
CDR3 DNA: TGTGCCAGCAGCTTTCTGACAGGGGCCTACGAGCAGTACTTC
V gene: TRBV5-5
D gene: TRBD1
clone size: NA
J gene: TRBJ2-7
CDR3 length: 14

CDR3 protein: CASSWTANYGYTF
CDR3 DNA: TGCGCCAGCAGCTGGACAGCTAACTATGGCTACACCTTC
V gene: TRBV5-1
D gene: NA
clone size: few
J gene: TRBJ1-2
CDR3 length: 13

CDR3 protein: CASSAGYEQYF
CDR3 DNA: TGTGCCAGCAGTGCCGGCTACGAGCAGTACTTC
V gene: TRBV2
D gene: NA
clone size: NA
J gene: TRBJ2-7
CDR3 length: 11

CDR3 protein: CASSFLDRVDNQPQHF
CDR3 DNA: TGTGCCAGCAGCTTTCTCGACAGGGTCGACAATCAGCCCCAGCATTTT
V gene: TRBV7-8
D gene: TRBD1
clone size: NA
J gene: TRBJ1-5
CDR3 length: 16

CDR3 protein: CASSLAVQDQLRGYTF
CDR3 DNA: TGTGCCAGCAGCTTGGCCGTCCAGGATCAGCTACGGGGCTACACCTTC
V gene: TRBV5-8
D gene: NA
clone size: NA
J gene: TRBJ1-2
CDR3 length: 16

CDR3 protein: CASSEADSGGASQETQYF
CDR3 DNA: TGTGCCAGCAGTGAAGCGGATAGCGGGGGGGCTTCCCAAGAGACCCAGTACTTC
V gene: TRBV2
D gene: TRBD2
clone size: once
J gene: TRBJ2-5
CDR3 length: 18

CDR3 protein: CASSLGAPQNEQYF
CDR3 DNA: TGTGCCAGCAGTTTGGGGGCGCCACAGAACGAGCAGTACTTC
V gene: TRBV27
D gene: NA
clone size: NA
J gene: TRBJ2-7
CDR3 length: 14

CDR3 protein: CASQTEAGTYEQYF
CDR3 DNA: TGTGCCAGCCAGACCGAAGCAGGAACCTACGAGCAGTACTTC
V gene: TRBV2
D gene: NA
clone size: NA
J gene: TRBJ2-7
CDR3 length: 14

CDR3 protein: CAFLGGPNTEAFF
CDR3 DNA: TGTGCCTTCCTAGGGGGTCCTAACACTGAAGCTTTCTTT
V gene: TRBV30
D gene: NA
clone size: NA
J gene: TRBJ1-1
CDR3 length: 13

CDR3 protein: CASSWGTGINYGYTF
CDR3 DNA: TGTGCCAGTAGTTGGGGGACAGGGATTAACTATGGCTACACCTTC
V gene: TRBV19
D gene: TRBD1
clone size: NA
J gene: TRBJ1-2
CDR3 length: 15

CDR3 protein: CASSQVGLSGNTIYF
CDR3 DNA: TGCGCCAGCAGCCAAGTCGGACTATCGGGAAACACCATATATTTT
V gene: TRBV4-1
D gene: NA
clone size: NA
J gene: TRBJ1-3
CDR3 length: 15

CDR3 protein: CASSGLSGNSPLHF
CDR3 DNA: TGCGCCAGCAGTGGATTGTCAGGGAATTCACCCCTCCACTTT
V gene: TRBV10-2
D gene: NA
clone size: once
J gene: TRBJ1-6
CDR3 length: 14

CDR3 protein: CASSLGVGGADTQYF
CDR3 DNA: TGTGCCAGCAGTCTTGGAGTTGGGGGGGCAGATACGCAGTATTTT
V gene: TRBV6-5
D gene: TRBD2
clone size: NA
J gene: TRBJ2-3
CDR3 length: 15

CDR3 protein: CATRPGHVRPDEQFF
CDR3 DNA: TGTGCCACCCGGCCCGGCCATGTGAGGCCCGATGAGCAGTTCTTC
V gene: TRBV15
D gene: NA
clone size: NA
J gene: TRBJ2-1
CDR3 length: 15

CDR3 protein: CASSSRERGRLVNTEAFF
CDR3 DNA: TGTGCCAGCAGTTCCCGGGAAAGGGGGCGATTGGTGAACACTGAAGCTTTCTTT
V gene: TRBV27
D gene: TRBD1
clone size: NA
J gene: TRBJ1-1
CDR3 length: 18

CDR3 protein: CASSETGLDVTQYF
CDR3 DNA: TGTGCCAGCAGCGAGACGGGACTAGATGTGACCCAGTACTTC
V gene: TRBV9
D gene: TRBD2
clone size: NA
J gene: TRBJ2-5
CDR3 length: 14

CDR3 protein: CASSLRGTGETQYF
CDR3 DNA: TGTGCCAGCAGTTTGCGCGGGACCGGGGAGACCCAGTACTTC
V gene: TRBV28
D gene: NA
clone size: NA
J gene: TRBJ2-5
CDR3 length: 14

CDR3 protein: CASSLSYSYNEQFF
CDR3 DNA: TGTGCCAGCAGCTTGAGCTACTCCTACAATGAGCAGTTCTTC
V gene: TRBV11-3
D gene: NA
clone size: few
J gene: TRBJ2-1
CDR3 length: 14